This TCR beta chain was sequenced during a study of Ad26.COV2.S vaccination and SARS-CoV-2 variants. On the study more broadly: Intramuscular Ad26.COV2.S doses were given once or twice, 56 days apart. Findings and limits, study-wide: In TCR breadth and depth analyses, total T cell responses may have been underestimated. Spike-specific responses of CD8+ and CD4+ T cells were reported to display substantial breadth after vaccination.

Note on this clone: The antigen remains undetermined.

Treatment meaning: roughly 18 received Ad26.COV2.S at low or high dose, single or two shots; about five received placebo; per-sample allocation not given. Sampling took place 63 days after the first vaccine or placebo injection. Boston provided a donor who was an adult aged 18-55 years. Data came from immunoSEQ multiplex PCR; TCRdb stores just in-frame clones and leaves some out. The sample has 350,000 to 500,000 clones; over 75% are singletons. V lost 4 bases and J lost 0; bases outside the gene matches: 3. The CDR3 sequence is 14 residues long. CDR1 and CDR2 from the germline V gene are SQVTM and ANQGSEA.

The clonotype originates from a person aged 18 to 59 who received the Ad26.COV2.S COVID-19 vaccine or a placebo. The sequenced sample was peripheral blood, obtained in a trial of Ad26.COV2.S vaccine versus placebo. V usage is TRBV29-1 and J usage is TRBJ2-3; TRBD1 aligns across 8 bases. The CDR3 DNA follows: TGCAGCGTTGGGACAGGGACGAGCACAGATACGCAGTATTTT. Protein sequence: CSVGTGTSTDTQYF.